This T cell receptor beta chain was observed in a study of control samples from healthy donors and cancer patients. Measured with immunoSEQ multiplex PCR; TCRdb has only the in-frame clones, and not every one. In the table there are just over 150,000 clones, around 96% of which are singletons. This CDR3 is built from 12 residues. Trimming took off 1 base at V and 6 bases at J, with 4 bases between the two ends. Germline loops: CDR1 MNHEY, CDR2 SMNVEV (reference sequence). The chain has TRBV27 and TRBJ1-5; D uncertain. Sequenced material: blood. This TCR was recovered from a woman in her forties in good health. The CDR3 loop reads CASSLLGQPQHF. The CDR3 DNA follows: TGTGCCAGCAGTTTATTAGGTCAGCCCCAGCATTTT.